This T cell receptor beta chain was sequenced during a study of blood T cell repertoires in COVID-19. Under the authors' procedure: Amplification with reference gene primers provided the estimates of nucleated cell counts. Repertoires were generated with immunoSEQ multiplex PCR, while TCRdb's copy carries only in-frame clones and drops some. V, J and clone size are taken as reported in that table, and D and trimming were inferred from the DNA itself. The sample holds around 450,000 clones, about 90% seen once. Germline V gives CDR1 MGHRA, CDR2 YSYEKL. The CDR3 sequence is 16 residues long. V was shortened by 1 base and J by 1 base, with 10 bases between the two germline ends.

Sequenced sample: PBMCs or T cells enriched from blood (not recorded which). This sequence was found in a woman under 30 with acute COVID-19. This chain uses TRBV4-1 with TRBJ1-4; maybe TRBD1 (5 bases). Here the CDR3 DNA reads TGCGCCAGCAGCCAAGGATCGGACATAACTAATGAAAAACTGTTTTTT. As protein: CASSQGSDITNEKLFF.